This entry lists 9 T cell receptor beta chains sequenced from one sample in a study of CD8 T cells in Susac syndrome. RNA totalling roughly 0.45 to 1 ug underwent reverse transcription with random hexamers. TCRdb re-called the immunoSEQ multiplex PCR reads through MiXCR, storing one row per CDR3 protein. This sample has around 300,000 distinct CDR3 sequences; about 91% occur once, and the top ten carry approximately 0.065%. Sequencing input: CD4+ T cells from PBMCs. The receptor set was obtained from a human donor with multiple sclerosis.

This chain links TRBV30 with TRBJ1-2; D is uncertain. This CDR3 comprises 13 residues. The V and J ends lost 0 bases and 4 bases respectively, with 9 bases between them. In germline, CDR1 is GTSNPN, CDR2 SVGIG (reference sequence). CDR3 nucleotide sequence: TGTGCCTGGAGTGTTTTAAACGGCTATGGCTACACCTTC. This gives the protein CAWSVLNGYGYTF.

The rearrangement uses TRBV4-1 and TRBJ2-1; TRBD2 aligns across 8 bases. CDR3 length: 19 amino acids. Germline CDR1 is MGHRA and CDR2 is YSYEKL. The J segment lost 7 bases and the V segment lost 4 bases, leaving 21 bases of the junction unmatched. As DNA, the CDR3 is TGCGCCAGCAGCCGCCGGGCGGACATAGCGGGGAGGAGGGGTAATGAGCAGTTCTTC. This gives the protein CASSRRADIAGRRGNEQFF.

V and J are TRBV19 and TRBJ1-6, with 7 bases aligning to TRBD1. The CDR3 is 14 residues long. V shed 4 bases, J shed 7 bases, and the junction held 4 bases outside the gene matches. The germline gives CDR1 LNHDA, CDR2 SQIVND (reference sequence). Here the CDR3 reads CASSTGTANSPLHF. The CDR3 DNA reads as TGTGCCAGTAGTACGGGGACAGCCAATTCACCCCTCCACTTT.

This clonotype was seen once. V and J are TRBV11-2 and TRBJ2-7, with TRBD1 as a possible D gene (7 bases). The CDR3 runs 15 residues. Trimming took off 1 base at V and 4 bases at J, with 14 bases between the two ends. Germline lookup yields CDR1 SGHAT and CDR2 FQNNGV. CDR3 coding DNA: TGTGCCAGCAGCTTAGGGGTCAGGGGGGTTTACGAGCAGTACTTC. This translates into CASSLGVRGVYEQYF.

The chain is built from TRBV2 and TRBJ1-3; D not resolved. Germline V gene sequence: CDR1 SNHLY, CDR2 FYNNEI. Trimming left V 4 bases short and J 0 bases short, with 7 bases between. The CDR3 totals 14 residues. The CDR3 spells CASSVLFSGNTIYF. Here the CDR3 DNA reads TGTGCCAGCAGTGTCCTCTTCTCTGGAAACACCATATATTTT.

This chain links TRBV7-9 with TRBJ2-7; TRBD1 agrees at 7 bases. There are 14 residues in the CDR3. V trimming: 0 bases; J trimming: 6 bases; junction bases outside the gene matches: 5. Germline loops: CDR1 SEHNR, CDR2 FQNEAQ (reference sequence). The CDR3 DNA is TGTGCCAGCAGCTTAGCAGACAGGGCGACCGAGCAGTACTTC. This sequence encodes CASSLADRATEQYF.

The CDR3 here is CASSLEAGKSYEQYF. The CDR3 DNA is TGTGCCAGCAGCTTGGAAGCAGGGAAGTCCTACGAGCAGTACTTC. The rearrangement uses TRBV5-4 and TRBJ2-7, with D maybe TRBD1 (5 bases). The CDR3 has 15 residues. Between the trimmed V and J ends, which lost 0 bases and 1 base, there was a span of 11 bases. Germline V gene lookup returns CDR1 SGHNT and CDR2 YYREEE (reference sequence).

This chain uses TRBV4-1 with TRBJ1-1; 8 positions match TRBD1. The J segment lost 9 bases and the V segment lost 4 bases, leaving 10 bases of the junction unmatched. The CDR3 runs to 14 residues. CDR1 MGHRA and CDR2 YSYEKL come from the germline V gene. CDR3 nucleotide sequence: TGCGCCAGCAGCCTTTCTGACAGGGGCCCCCAAGCTTTCTTT. Translating gives CASSLSDRGPQAFF.

This chain connects TRBV18 to TRBJ2-3; TRBD1 might be the D (6 bases). The V end lost 2 bases, the J end lost 4 bases, and 16 bases lay between the germline ends. Germline lookup yields CDR1 KGHSH and CDR2 LQKENI. This CDR3 has 16 amino acids. CDR3 coding DNA: TGTGCCAGCTCACCAATGGGCAGGGGTGGCGCAGATACGCAGTATTTT. Amino acids: CASSPMGRGGADTQYF.